The 9 T cell receptor beta chains given below trace back to one sample, sequenced in a study of shared clonotypes between healthy human individuals. Sequencing was performed with immunoSEQ multiplex PCR; in TCRdb, only in-frame clones are kept and a portion is missing. The table has roughly 300,000 clones, around 86% seen once; the top ten hold 15% to 20%. Sequencing used memory CD8+ T cells sorted from blood. Subset here: CD45RO+ cells pooled with CCR7-negative TemRA cells. The receptor source for this set is a young man in good health.

A single count supports this clone. V usage is TRBV9 and J usage is TRBJ1-3; perhaps TRBD1 as D (5 bases). Per germline, CDR1 SGDLS and CDR2 YYNGEE. V was shortened by 6 bases and J by 0 bases, with 13 bases between the two germline ends. This CDR3 comprises 15 residues. Written as DNA, the CDR3 is TGTGCCAGCAACCCCTCTGGGACCTCTGGAAACACCATATATTTT. It yields the protein CASNPSGTSGNTIYF.

CDR3 residues: CASSLYGPQETQYF. The CDR3 coding sequence is TGTGCCAGCAGTTTATACGGACCCCAAGAGACCCAGTACTTC. The chain combines TRBV27 with TRBJ2-5; D is unresolved. This CDR3 spans 14 amino acids. In germline, CDR1 is MNHEY, CDR2 SMNVEV (reference sequence). V was clipped by 1 base and J by 1 base, with 7 bases between them.

This clone was counted a single time. The chain joins TRBV29-1 to TRBJ2-7; D not certain. The V end lost 5 bases, the J end lost 3 bases, and 11 bases lay between the germline ends. The length of the CDR3 is 12 residues. Germline V gives CDR1 SQVTM, CDR2 ANQGSEA. The CDR3 sequence is CSVLGSDYEQYF. The CDR3 region has the DNA TGCAGCGTTTTGGGTTCGGACTACGAGCAGTACTTC.

The chain carries TRBV9 and TRBJ2-7; tentatively, D is TRBD1 or TRBD2 (5 bases each). The germline V gene has CDR1 SGDLS and CDR2 YYNGEE. V lost 3 bases, J lost 7 bases, and 14 bases lay in between. There are 13 residues in the CDR3. In nucleotides, the CDR3 is TGTGCCAGCAGCGCCGACGGGACGGGAGAGCAGTACTTC. Translation gives CASSADGTGEQYF.

This clone appeared once. The J gene is TRBJ1-1, the V gene TRBV10-3; D may be TRBD1 (5 bases). The V and J ends lost 10 bases and 3 bases respectively, with 21 bases between them. This CDR3 is built from 15 residues. Per the germline V gene, CDR1 is ENHRY and CDR2 is SYGVKD. CDR3 protein: CATSPKGSGDTEAFF. The CDR3 DNA reads TGTGCCACATCTCCTAAGGGGAGCGGGGACACTGAAGCTTTCTTT.

This clone was counted a few times. The chain combines TRBV2 with TRBJ2-7, with TRBD2 matching over 7 bases. The CDR3 covers 15 residues. V was clipped by 9 bases and J by 0 bases; unmatched bases: 11. Germline CDR1 and CDR2: SNHLY and FYNNEI. CDR3 sequence reads: CASSTRGLISYEQYF. The DNA of the CDR3 is TGTGCCAGTAGTACTCGGGGACTAATCTCCTACGAGCAGTACTTC.

The genes are TRBV15 and TRBJ2-1; 11 bases fit TRBD2. Germline trimming cut 5 bases from V and 7 bases from J; bases unmatched to any gene: 7. Per germline, CDR1 LNHNV and CDR2 YYDKDF (reference sequence). The CDR3 length is 15 residues. In DNA form, the CDR3 reads TGTGCCACCAGCGCAGGGACTAGCGGAAGAAATGAGCAGTTCTTC. It encodes CATSAGTSGRNEQFF. The entire variable domain, with the rest obtained from reference TRBV15 and TRBJ2-1, is as follows: DAMVIQNPRYQVTQFGKPVTLSCSQTLNHNVMYWYQQKSSQAPKLLFHYYDKDFNNEADTPDNFQSRRPNTSFCFLDIRSPGLGDTAMYLCATSAGTSGRNEQFFGPGTRLTVL.

The CDR3 sequence: CASSPPAGIVNSPLHF. CDR3 nucleotides: TGTGCCAGCTCACCACCGGCAGGAATAGTTAATTCACCCCTCCACTTT. V is TRBV18 and J is TRBJ1-6; D gene unclear. With 0 bases removed from V and 6 bases from J, the gap between germline ends came to 12 bases. This CDR3 has 16 amino acids. In germline, CDR1 is KGHSH, CDR2 LQKENI.

The rearrangement uses TRBV5-1 and TRBJ1-4; D call uncertain. CDR1 and CDR2 from the germline V gene are SGHRS and YFSETQ. V was trimmed by 5 bases and J by 6 bases, leaving 5 bases between them. The CDR3 extends over 11 amino acids. CDR3 DNA sequence: TGCGCCAGCAGGGCGGATGAAAAACTGTTTTTT. It encodes CASRADEKLFF.